The rows below give T cell receptor beta chains drawn from one sample of a study of blood T cell repertoires in COVID-19. Clones were sequenced by immunoSEQ multiplex PCR, and TCRdb holds only the in-frame ones, with some missing. The sample comprises 30,000 or so clones, roughly 78% of which are singletons, and approximately 41% rests with the top ten. The sample was peripheral blood. These receptors were taken from a man at least 80 years old with active or convalescent COVID-19. Both conserved end residues are part of each CDR3.

TRBJ2-1	TRBV24-1	CATSDASVSSYNEQFF
TRBJ2-7	TRBV19	CASSSRPGTNYEQYF
TRBJ1-2	TRBV18	CASSTTGNGYTF
TRBJ2-3	TRBV5-6	CASSLVVGVTDTQYF
TRBJ1-2	TRBV12-3/TRBV12-4	CASSFRLGGGYTF
TRBJ2-1	TRBV11-3	CASSLDISGNNEQFF
TRBJ2-2	TRBV9	CASSARQGTGELFF
TRBJ1-4	TRBV6-6	CASSPGTDGEKLFF
TRBJ2-7	TRBV5-5	CASSLGSVEQYF
TRBJ2-2	TRBV5-1	CASSLGTSGPAEAGELFF
TRBJ2-7	TRBV1	CTSSQPGLGYEQYF
TRBJ2-7	TRBV6-6	CASSYSGQGAYEQYF
TRBJ2-1	TRBV10-2	CASRETSGRGIGEQFF
TRBJ1-5	TRBV27	CASSQSRQNQPQHF
TRBJ1-5	TRBV30	CAWTQARNQPQHF
TRBJ1-1	TRBV21-1	CASNHRGWNTEAFF
TRBJ2-5	TRBV30	CAWDLLKGGTQYF
TRBJ1-2	TRBV19	CASSVRGRDYGYTF
TRBJ2-5	TRBV28	CASNGGPSVKTQYF
TRBJ2-1	TRBV14	CASSQDRLAGQDNEQFF
TRBJ1-4	TRBV2	CASRVAMVEKLFF
TRBJ2-7	TRBV24-1	CATSEASGRFQQYF
TRBJ1-3	TRBV28	CASSPSGYVEHTIYF
TRBJ2-1	TRBV10-3	CAISESAGDYNEQFF
TRBJ1-6	TRBV11-2	CASSVTQDSPLHF
TRBJ1-2	TRBV25-1	CASSGRSTAGAHYGYTF
TRBJ2-7	TRBV18	CASSPDRAFSYEQYF
TRBJ1-1	TRBV4-2	CASSQDASTEAFF
TRBJ2-1	TRBV28	CASESPGYNEQFF
TRBJ2-1	TRBV18	CASSPREGIEQFF
TRBJ2-3	TRBV19	CASSIGGAGGTDTQYF
TRBJ1-1	TRBV3-1/TRBV3-2	CASSQAGTPNTEAFF
TRBJ1-3	TRBV30	CAWNSPSGNTIYF
TRBJ2-2	TRBV19	CASRTAGSGELFF
TRBJ2-7	TRBV5-1	CASSPGGSSYEQYF
TRBJ1-5	TRBV28	CASSHRGFGYSNQPQHF
TRBJ2-2	TRBV28	CASALPGTGTGELFF
TRBJ1-5	TRBV28	CASSSPRGGSNQPQHF
TRBJ2-1	TRBV4-3	CASSQGEGRVSYNEQFF
TRBJ2-7	TRBV2	CASSEESGMRSYEQYF
TRBJ1-1	TRBV5-1	CASSLEGTATEAFF
TRBJ2-4	TRBV6-1	CASSEALRGRNIQYF
TRBJ2-7	TRBV28	CASSFREADYEQYF
TRBJ2-2	TRBV7-2	CASSGGLAGRGTGELFF
TRBJ2-2	TRBV13	CASSSSGVNTGELFF
TRBJ2-5	TRBV4-1	CASSQEYETSGVKTQYF
TRBJ2-7	TRBV7-2	CASSSSSGSEQYF
TRBJ2-5	TRBV29-1	CSVLIPVQIQETQYF
TRBJ2-3	TRBV7-3	CASSQAGGSTDTQYF
TRBJ1-3	TRBV7-9	CASTSQGGGNTIYF
TRBJ2-1	TRBV3-1/TRBV3-2	CASSLQQGYNEQFF
TRBJ1-1	TRBV7-9	CASSLRRENTEAFF
TRBJ2-7	TRBV7-2	CASSISTGGGYEQYF